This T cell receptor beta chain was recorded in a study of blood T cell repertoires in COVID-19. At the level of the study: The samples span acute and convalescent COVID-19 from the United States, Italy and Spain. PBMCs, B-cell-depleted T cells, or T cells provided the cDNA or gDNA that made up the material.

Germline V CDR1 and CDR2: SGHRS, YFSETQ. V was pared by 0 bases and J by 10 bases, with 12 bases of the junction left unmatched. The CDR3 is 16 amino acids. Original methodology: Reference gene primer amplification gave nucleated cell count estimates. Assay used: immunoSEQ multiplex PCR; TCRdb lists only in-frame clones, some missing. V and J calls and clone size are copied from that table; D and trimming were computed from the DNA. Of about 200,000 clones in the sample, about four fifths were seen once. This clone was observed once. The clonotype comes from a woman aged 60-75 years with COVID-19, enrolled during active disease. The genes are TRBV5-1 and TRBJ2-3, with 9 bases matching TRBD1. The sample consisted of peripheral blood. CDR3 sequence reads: CASSLAGTGTSVAQYF. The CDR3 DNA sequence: TGCGCCAGCAGCTTGGCCGGGACAGGGACTTCCGTGGCGCAGTATTTT.